The entry that follows covers one T cell receptor beta chain sequence. Since no conserved phenylalanine or tryptophan closes the CDR3, a read error is the likely cause. A second about 6 to 12 cycle PCR used barcoded and J-beta primers. TCRdb passed the 5' RACE reads through MiXCR, listing each CDR3 protein once. The sample records some 900,000 distinct CDR3 sequences, 29% being singletons. The data were obtained in a study of blood T cells in healthy people across ages. Trimming cost V 3 bases and J 0 bases, with 9 bases left between them. This CDR3 contains 15 residues. The sequenced material came from blood. This TCR derives from a woman of 80 years or more in good health. This chain links TRBV12-3 or TRBV12-4 with TRBJ1-5; D call uncertain. CDR3 nucleotide sequence: TGTGCCAGCAGTTTGTCAGGACTTAGCAATCAGCCCCAGCATTGT. Its translation: CASSLSGLSNQPQHC.